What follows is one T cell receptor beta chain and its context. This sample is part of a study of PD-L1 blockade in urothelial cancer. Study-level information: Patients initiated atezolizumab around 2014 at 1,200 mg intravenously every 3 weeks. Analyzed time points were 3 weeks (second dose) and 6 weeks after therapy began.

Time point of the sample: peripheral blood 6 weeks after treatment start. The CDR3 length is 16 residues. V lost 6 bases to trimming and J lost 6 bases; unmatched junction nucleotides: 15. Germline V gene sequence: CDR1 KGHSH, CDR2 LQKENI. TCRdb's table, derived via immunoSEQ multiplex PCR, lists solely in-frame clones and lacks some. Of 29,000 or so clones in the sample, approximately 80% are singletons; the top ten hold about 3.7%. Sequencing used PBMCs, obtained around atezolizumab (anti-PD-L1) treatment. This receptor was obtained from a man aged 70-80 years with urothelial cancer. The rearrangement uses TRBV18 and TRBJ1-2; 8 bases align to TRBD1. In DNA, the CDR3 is TGTGCCAGCTCCCCCACCCGTGGACAGGGCAATAATGGCTACACCTTC. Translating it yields CASSPTRGQGNNGYTF.